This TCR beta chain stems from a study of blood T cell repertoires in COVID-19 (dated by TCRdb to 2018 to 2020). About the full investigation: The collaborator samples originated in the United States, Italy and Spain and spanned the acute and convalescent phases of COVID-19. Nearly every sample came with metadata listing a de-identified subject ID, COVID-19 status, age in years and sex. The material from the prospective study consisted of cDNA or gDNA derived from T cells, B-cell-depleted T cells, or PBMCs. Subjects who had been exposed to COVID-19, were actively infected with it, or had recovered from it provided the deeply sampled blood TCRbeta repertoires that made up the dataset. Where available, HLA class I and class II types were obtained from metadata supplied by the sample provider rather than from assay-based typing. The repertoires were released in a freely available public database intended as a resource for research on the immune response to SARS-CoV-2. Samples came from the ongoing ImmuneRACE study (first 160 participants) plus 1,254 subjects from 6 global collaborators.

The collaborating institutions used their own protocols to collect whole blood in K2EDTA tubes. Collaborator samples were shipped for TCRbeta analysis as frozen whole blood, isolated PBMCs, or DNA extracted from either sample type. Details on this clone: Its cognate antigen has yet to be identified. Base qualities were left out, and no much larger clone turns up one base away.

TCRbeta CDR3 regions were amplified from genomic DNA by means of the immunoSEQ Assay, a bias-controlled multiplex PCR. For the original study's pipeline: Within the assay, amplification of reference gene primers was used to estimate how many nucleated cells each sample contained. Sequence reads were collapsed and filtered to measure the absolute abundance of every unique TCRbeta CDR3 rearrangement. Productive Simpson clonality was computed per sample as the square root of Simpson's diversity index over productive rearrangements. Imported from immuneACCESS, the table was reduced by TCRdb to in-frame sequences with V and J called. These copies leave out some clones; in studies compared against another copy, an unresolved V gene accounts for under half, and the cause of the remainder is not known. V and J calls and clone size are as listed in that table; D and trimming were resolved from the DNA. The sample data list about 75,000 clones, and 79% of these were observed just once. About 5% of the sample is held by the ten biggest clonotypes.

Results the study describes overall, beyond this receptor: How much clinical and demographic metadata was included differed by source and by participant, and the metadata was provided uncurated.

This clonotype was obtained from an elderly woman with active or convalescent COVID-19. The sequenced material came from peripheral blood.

The nucleotide sequence reads TGTGCCAGCAGTTTTGTAGGTCGGGGGAACACTGAAGCTTTCTTT. Its translation is CASSFVGRGNTEAFF. The V and J segments used are TRBV27 and TRBJ1-1; the D gene is not confidently resolved. Deletion took 3 bases off V and 1 base off J, with a span of 12 bases between the germline ends. The germline V gene (reference sequence) sets CDR1 to MNHEY and CDR2 to SMNVEV. Inclusive of the bounding cysteine and phenylalanine, the CDR3 is 15 residues long. The sequence is cut down to CDR3 DNA, 45 bases in frame from base 1.